The T cell receptor (beta chain) described here comes from a study of blood T cells in healthy people across ages. General observations from the study: Strong correlation existed between TCR beta diversity and naive T cell percentage. Age showed a roughly linear inverse relationship with TCR beta diversity per million T cells. The unknown donor CMV status may have confounded expanded clonotype changes.

The authors ran a second PCR of about 7 to 11 cycles using a sample-barcoded 5' primer and a J-beta primer mix. All cDNA molecules were each tagged by a template-switch adaptor with 12 random nucleotides. TCRdb recomputed calls from the 5' RACE reads with MiXCR, one row per CDR3 protein. The data hold roughly 1.7 million distinct CDR3 sequences, with roughly 30% observed a single time. The CDR3 consists of 15 residues. V lost 8 bases and J lost 0; bases outside the gene matches: 7. This clonotype was counted ten times or more. Its cognate antigen is unknown. The gene calls are TRBV12-3 or TRBV12-4 and TRBJ2-3, with TRBD1 matching over 8 bases. This receptor was identified in a woman aged 30 to 39 in good health. The sequenced sample was blood. In nucleotides, the CDR3 is TGTGCCAGCGCGAGGGGGACAGGTAGCACAGATACGCAGTATTTT. This sequence encodes CASARGTGSTDTQYF.